What follows is one TCR beta chain and its context. TCRdb's table, derived via immunoSEQ multiplex PCR, lists solely in-frame clones and lacks some. The sample consists of almost 50,000 clones, 80% to 95% of them appearing once. This sample is part of a study of T cell changes during pregnancy in multiple sclerosis. The trim removed 9 bases at V and 0 bases at J, leaving 6 bases unmatched. The length of the CDR3 is 14 residues. Per germline, CDR1 SNHLY and CDR2 FYNNEI. This specimen consisted of peripheral blood, obtained after pregnancy. The V call is TRBV2, the J call TRBJ2-3; 7 nucleotides match TRBD2. This sequence originates from a female donor with multiple sclerosis, enrolled in a pregnancy study. The CDR3 nucleotides read TGTGCCAGGGTTCTAGCGGCTAGCACAGATACGCAGTATTTT. Translated, it gives CARVLAASTDTQYF.